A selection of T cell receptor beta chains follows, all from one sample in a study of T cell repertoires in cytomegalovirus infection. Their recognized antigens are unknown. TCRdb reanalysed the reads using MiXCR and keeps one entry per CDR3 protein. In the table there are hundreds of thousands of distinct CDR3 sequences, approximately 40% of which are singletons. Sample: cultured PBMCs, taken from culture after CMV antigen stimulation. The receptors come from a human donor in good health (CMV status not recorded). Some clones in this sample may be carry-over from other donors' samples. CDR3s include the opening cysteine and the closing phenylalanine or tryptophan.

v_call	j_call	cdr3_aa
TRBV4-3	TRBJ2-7	CASSQWQNYEQYF
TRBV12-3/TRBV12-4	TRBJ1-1	CASRYRRNTEAFF
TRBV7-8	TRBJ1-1	CASSLSGTGVVNTEAFF
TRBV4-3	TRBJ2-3	CASSQDLRGGRADTQYF
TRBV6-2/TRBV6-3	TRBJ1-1	CATQYTQNTEAFF
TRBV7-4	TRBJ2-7	CASSFIRRRGAGLYEQYF
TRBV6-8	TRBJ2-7	CASSDKIGQGGYEQYF
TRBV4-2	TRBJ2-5	CASSQLDRGLGETQYF
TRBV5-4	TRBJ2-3	CASTSPTDSTDTQYF
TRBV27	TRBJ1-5	CASSLSPGQGYQPQHF
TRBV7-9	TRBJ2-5	CASSLTRTGGETQYF
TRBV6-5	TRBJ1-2	CASSRDGSIYGYTF
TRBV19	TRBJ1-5	CASSGWAGGTGVQPQHF
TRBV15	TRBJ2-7	CATSRTPVAGEQYF
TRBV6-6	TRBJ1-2	CASSYTVRYGYTF
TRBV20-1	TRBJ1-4	CSARWTVEEKLFF
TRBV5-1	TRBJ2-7	CASSRDNSYEQYF
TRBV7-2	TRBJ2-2	CASTGAGTGELFF
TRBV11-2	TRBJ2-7	CASSFVIYEQYF
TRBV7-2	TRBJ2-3	CASSEGLARTDTQYF
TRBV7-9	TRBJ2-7	CASSYRRVGPPISYEQYF
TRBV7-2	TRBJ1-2	CASSLARSIGYTF
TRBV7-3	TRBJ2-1	CASSPPFSGTSYNEQFF
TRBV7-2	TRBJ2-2	CAGRDRGFNTGELFF
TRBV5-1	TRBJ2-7	CASSPYRESYEQYF
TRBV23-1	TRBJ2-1	CASSQSRGTSGSNEQFF
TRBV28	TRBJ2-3	CASSFELSGGRNTDTQYF
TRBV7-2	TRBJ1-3	CASSLAGLGGPGNTIYF
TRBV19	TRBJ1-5	CASIGKGDQPQHF
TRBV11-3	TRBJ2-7	CASSLDSVEGEQYF
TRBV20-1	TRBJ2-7	CSAPPSGSVSYEQYF
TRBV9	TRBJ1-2	CASSVGAGINYGYTF
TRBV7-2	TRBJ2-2	CASSFRIRASGSTGELFF
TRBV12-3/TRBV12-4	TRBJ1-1	CASSLVTANTEAFF
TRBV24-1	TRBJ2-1	CATSDPAIEQFF
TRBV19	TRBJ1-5	CASSISSGGGQPQHF